The rows below give T cell receptor beta chains drawn from one sample of a study of cytomegalovirus exposure and HLA in healthy donors. Clones were sequenced by immunoSEQ multiplex PCR, and TCRdb holds only the in-frame ones, with some missing. The sample has some 140,000 clones; about four fifths are singletons. Sequences were obtained from PBMCs. The receptors originated from a male donor in good health and CMV-seronegative. Both conserved end residues are part of each CDR3. A D gene is named only where the DNA matches it firmly. Some rows mark clone size as missing; the rest say once, few, many or name a class of expanded clone.

once	TRBV7-8	TRBD1	TRBJ2-3	CASSQLGQGEADTQYF
.	TRBV4-1	TRBD2	TRBJ2-1	CASSIGTSLNEQFF
.	TRBV5-1	.	TRBJ2-5	CASSFKQETQYF
.	TRBV11-2	.	TRBJ2-1	CASTKRFSNPVVF
.	TRBV19	TRBD1	TRBJ2-5	CASSSSDRLRETQYF
once	TRBV6-1	TRBD1	TRBJ1-1	CASSLDRGHTEAFF
.	TRBV19	.	TRBJ2-1	CASSGQSSYNEQFF
.	TRBV7-2	TRBD2	TRBJ2-5	CASSASGGSTQYF
few	TRBV6-1	.	TRBJ2-7	CASSEARPGEQYF
.	TRBV6-4	TRBD1	TRBJ2-1	CASSDATGVPYNEQFF
.	TRBV2	TRBD1	TRBJ1-5	CASSEFGQGHQPQHF
.	TRBV4-3	TRBD2	TRBJ2-1	CASSRVSGGEAGEQFF
.	TRBV14	TRBD1	TRBJ2-5	CASSETGDRETQYF
few	TRBV7-9	.	TRBJ1-1	CASSPQGGSEAFF
.	TRBV5-5	.	TRBJ2-2	CASTTDTGELFF
.	TRBV10-2	TRBD2	TRBJ2-7	CASGAGGWYEQYF
.	TRBV2	TRBD2	TRBJ2-4	CASSTGLAGGGNIQYF
.	TRBV6-1	TRBD1	TRBJ1-5	CASRPTGVDSQPQHF